These 18 T cell receptor beta chains were sequenced from one sample in a study of blood T cells in healthy people across ages. Combining a sample-barcoded 5' primer with a J-beta primer mix, a second PCR ran for about 6 to 11 cycles. TCRdb used MiXCR to reprocess the 5' RACE reads, holding one entry per CDR3 protein. Of about 1.4 million distinct CDR3 sequences listed, approximately 59% were seen once; the top ten hold 5% to 7%. The sequenced sample was blood. The receptor source for this set is a man aged 18-30 years in good health.

This clonotype was found many times. The rearrangement links TRBV7-9 to TRBJ1-2; no clear D. CDR3 length equals 13 residues. Trimming left V 5 bases short and J 4 bases short, with 11 bases between. Germline V gene lookup returns CDR1 SEHNR and CDR2 FQNEAQ (reference sequence). CDR3 in amino acids: CASSQGRVYGYTF. CDR3 nucleotide sequence: TGTGCCAGCAGCCAAGGGCGGGTCTATGGCTACACCTTC.

The CDR3 sequence: CASSLTAEQYF. The CDR3 DNA sequence: TGTGCCAGCAGCTTAACGGCAGAGCAGTACTTC. The V gene is TRBV7-2, the J gene TRBJ2-7; D ambiguous. Trimming took 2 bases from V and 7 from J, leaving 6 bases between them. In germline, CDR1 is SGHTA, CDR2 FQGNSA. The length of the CDR3 is 11 residues. The variable domain in full, completed from reference TRBV7-2 and TRBJ2-7, reads GAGVSQSPSNKVTEKGKDVELRCDPISGHTALYWYRQSLGQGLEFLIYFQGNSAPDKSGLPSDRFSAERTGGSVSTLTIQRTQQEDSAVYLCASSLTAEQYFGPGTRLTVT.

The chain combines TRBV4-1 with TRBJ2-7; 9 nucleotides match TRBD1. The germline CDR1 and CDR2 sequences are MGHRA and YSYEKL. The CDR3 runs to 17 residues. V was clipped by 4 bases and J by 4 bases; unmatched bases: 14. The CDR3 protein is CASSPVSSTGGAYEQYF. The CDR3 region has the DNA TGCGCCAGCAGCCCGGTTTCTTCTACAGGGGGCGCTTACGAGCAGTACTTC.

J is TRBJ2-1 and V is TRBV6-1; the D gene could be TRBD1 or TRBD2 (5 bases each). CDR1 is MNHNS and CDR2 is SASEGT in the germline V gene. Trimming took 2 bases from V and 3 from J, leaving 23 bases between them. This CDR3 comprises 19 residues. For the CDR3, the DNA is TGTGCCAGCAGTGAAACCTGGGACGGGGCCGCTGGGGACTACAATGAGCAGTTCTTC. Protein sequence: CASSETWDGAAGDYNEQFF.

The chain links TRBV20-1 to TRBJ2-5, with TRBD1 matching over 9 bases. In germline, CDR1 is DFQATT, CDR2 SNEGSKA (reference sequence). The junction had 9 bases not matched to a gene; V was cut back by 6 bases and J by 13 bases. The CDR3 is 11 amino acids. CDR3 amino acids: CSAPTGGDRYF. CDR3 bases: TGCAGTGCCCCGACAGGGGGTGATCGGTACTTC.

The rearrangement links TRBV12-3 or TRBV12-4 to TRBJ2-7, with 7 bases fitting TRBD1. J gave up 3 bases and V 5 bases, and 10 bases lay outside the gene matches. The CDR3 length is 15 residues. The CDR3 region is CASSPDRVENYEQYF. CDR3 in DNA: TGTGCCAGCAGTCCCGACAGGGTGGAGAACTACGAGCAGTACTTC.

The gene calls are TRBV7-2 and TRBJ2-7; D is possibly TRBD2 (5 bases). Trimming left V 0 bases short and J 6 bases short, with 12 bases between. Germline V gives CDR1 SGHTA, CDR2 FQGNSA. The CDR3 consists of 14 residues. This CDR3 is CASSLALEGGEQYF. CDR3 DNA: TGTGCCAGCAGCTTAGCACTTGAGGGCGGCGAGCAGTACTTC.

This clonotype was picked up one time. The genes are TRBV13 and TRBJ1-1; 7 bases are a match to TRBD1. V was pared by 5 bases and J by 4 bases, with 7 bases of the junction left unmatched. The germline gives CDR1 PRHDT, CDR2 FYEKMQ (reference sequence). The CDR3 contains 14 residues. In nucleotides, the CDR3 is TGTGCCAGCAGCACGACAGGGTTCGGCACTGAAGCTTTCTTT. It is translated as CASSTTGFGTEAFF.

The chain employs TRBV4-3 and TRBJ2-1; 13 bases fit TRBD2. CDR1 is LGHNA and CDR2 is YSLEER in the germline V gene. The CDR3 is made up of 16 amino acids. The trim removed 1 base at V and 8 bases at J, leaving 5 bases unmatched. The CDR3 sequence is CASSQAWTSGGYEQFF. Written as DNA, the CDR3 is TGCGCCAGCAGCCAAGCGTGGACTAGCGGGGGCTATGAGCAGTTCTTC.

V gene TRBV5-5 combines with J gene TRBJ1-1; D is perhaps TRBD1 (5 bases). The CDR3 has 13 residues. Trimming removed 0 bases from V and 7 bases from J, with 10 bases in between. CDR1 is SGHKS and CDR2 is YYEKEE in the germline V gene (reference sequence). The CDR3 DNA follows: TGTGCCAGCAGCTTGGACCCAGGGTTTGAAGCTTTCTTT. This sequence encodes CASSLDPGFEAFF.

The J gene is TRBJ2-7, the V gene TRBV20-1, with D perhaps matching TRBD1 (5 bases). V was shortened by 6 bases and J by 6 bases, with 18 bases between the two germline ends. Germline V gives CDR1 DFQATT, CDR2 SNEGSKA (reference sequence). This CDR3 comprises 13 residues. CDR3 in amino acids: CSAEAGLTGEQYF. In nucleotides, the CDR3 is TGCAGTGCAGAGGCAGGGTTAACGGGCGAGCAGTACTTC.

The genes are TRBV6-6 and TRBJ2-7, with 12 positions matching TRBD2. This CDR3 spans 16 amino acids. V was pared by 2 bases and J by 2 bases, with 4 bases of the junction left unmatched. CDR1 is MNHNY, CDR2 SVGAGI, per germline (reference sequence). The DNA for the CDR3 is TGTGCCAGCAGTTACGGTCGACTAGCGGGAGCCTACGAGCAGTACTTC. Residues: CASSYGRLAGAYEQYF.

This clonotype was found a few times. Mismatch with germline at one junction end may stem from a read error. The V and J genes are TRBV2 and TRBJ2-7, with TRBD2 identical over 7 bases. The CDR3 has 11 amino acids. Germline CDR1 is SNHLY and CDR2 is FYNNEI. CDR3 DNA: TGCGCCAGCGGGGCGGGCTACGAGCAGTACTTC. Protein: CASGAGYEQYF.

This clonotype was found a few times. V gene TRBV20-1 combines with J gene TRBJ2-7; D unresolved. The CDR3 is 13 amino acids. V lost 3 bases, J lost 3 bases, and 12 bases lay in between. Germline values: CDR1 DFQATT, CDR2 SNEGSKA (reference sequence). CDR3: CSARGRIGYEQYF. The CDR3 DNA sequence: TGCAGTGCTAGGGGCAGGATAGGCTACGAGCAGTACTTC.

The rearrangement uses TRBV25-1 and TRBJ2-7, with D unresolved. The J call may be in error: the DNA end matches TRBJ2-5 better. This CDR3 has 11 amino acids. CDR1 is MGHDK and CDR2 is SYGVNS in the germline V gene. CDR3 loop: CASKNRETQYF. The CDR3 DNA follows: TGTGCCAGCAAAAACCGGGAGACCCAGTACTTC.

The genes are TRBV25-1 and TRBJ2-7; D is uncertain. Germline V gene lookup returns CDR1 MGHDK and CDR2 SYGVNS. The CDR3 has 12 residues. The V end lost 2 bases, the J end lost 5 bases, and 7 bases lay between the germline ends. This CDR3 reads CASSELGDEQYF. CDR3 coding DNA: TGTGCCAGCAGTGAACTAGGTGACGAGCAGTACTTC.

V gene TRBV12-3 or TRBV12-4 combines with J gene TRBJ2-3, with 7 bases identical to TRBD2. The CDR3 runs 15 residues. With 3 bases clipped from V and 6 bases from J, the junction kept 9 bases outside the gene matches. CDR3 sequence reads: CASSFLGRDHDTQYF. The CDR3 DNA sequence: TGTGCCAGCAGTTTCCTAGGGAGGGATCACGATACGCAGTATTTT.

This clonotype was picked up a small number of times. This CDR3 is CATKSGVNTDTQYF. Here the CDR3 DNA reads TGCGCCACCAAGAGTGGGGTAAACACAGATACGCAGTATTTT. The chain is built from TRBV10-2 and TRBJ2-3; D call uncertain. Germline V lookup: CDR1 WSHSY, CDR2 SAAADI. Trimming removed 10 bases at V and 2 bases at J, with 16 bases between. There are 14 residues in the CDR3.